A single sample is the source of the 32 T cell receptor beta chains below, sequenced in a study of T cells in women clearing cervical HPV infection listed by TCRdb under 2018. Libraries were built with the immunoSEQ multiplex PCR assay. The clones in this table, taken by TCRdb from immuneACCESS, are in-frame only. Not every clone is retained; where verified, under half of the shortfall comes from an unresolved V gene, and the cause of the rest is unknown. This sample's table has entries for tens of thousands of clones. Roughly 4% of the sample is taken by the ten largest. Sequences were obtained from blood buffy coat. The receptor source for this set is a woman between 18 and 75 years old with a cervical HPV16 infection that either progressed to CIN3+ or cleared (not recorded which).

Details on this clone: The read is 3 residues too short to cover the CDR3 end, so that end is filled in from the germline J gene. The chain employs TRBV5-4 and TRBJ2-5; D gene ambiguous. The germline V and J ends were trimmed by 1 base and 5 bases, with 9 bases remaining between them. The germline CDR1 and CDR2 sequences are SGHNT and YYREEE (reference sequence). The CDR3 totals 13 residues. The CDR3 is CASSLYMRETQYF. CDR3 DNA, as far as it was read: TGTGCCAGCAGCTTGTATATGAGGGAGACC. Combining the CDR3 with reference TRBV5-4 and TRBJ2-5 gives the whole variable domain ETGVTQSPTHLIKTRGQQVTLRCSSQSGHNTVSWYQQALGQGPQFIFQYYREEENGRGNFPPRFSGLQFPNYSSELNVNALELDDSALYLCASSLYMRETQYFGPGTRLLVL.

A word on this clone: The CDR3 end falls 3 residues outside the read, so it is completed with the germline J gene. V is TRBV20-1 and J is TRBJ2-1, with D possibly being TRBD2 (6 bases). The CDR3 covers 14 residues. V lost 5 bases to trimming and J lost 2 bases, with 13 bases between them. Per germline, CDR1 DFQATT and CDR2 SNEGSKA (reference sequence). This CDR3 reads CSAPGTLAYNEQFF. Partial CDR3 DNA: TGCAGTGCTCCCGGGACTTTGGCCTACAATGAG.

Details on this clone: Read coverage stops 3 residues before the CDR3 terminus; the germline J gene supplies the remainder. The chain has TRBV30 and TRBJ1-2; TRBD1 aligns across 9 bases. V trimming: 4 bases; J trimming: 4 bases; junction bases outside the gene matches: 10. The V gene's germline CDR1 is GTSNPN and CDR2 SVGIG (reference sequence). The CDR3 spans 15 residues. The CDR3 DNA, read in part, is TGTGCCTGGACTCCCGGGACAGGGATTCGCTATGGC. This translates into CAWTPGTGIRYG. The whole CDR3 sequence is CAWTPGTGIRYGYTF.

With regard to this clone: The read finishes 3 residues shy of the CDR3 end, and the germline J gene is used to complete it. The rearrangement joins TRBV6-2 or TRBV6-3 to TRBJ1-5; 9 bases align to TRBD1. The germline V gene has CDR1 MNHEY and CDR2 SVGEGT. The ends lost 6 bases at V and 6 bases at J; junction bases unmatched: 12. This CDR3 is 16 amino acids long. CDR3 region: CASSRRAGQGGQPQHF. Partial CDR3 DNA: TGTGCCAGCAGCCGAAGGGCGGGACAGGGCGGTCAGCCC.

As concerns this clone: The read is 3 residues too short to cover the CDR3 end, so that end is filled in from the germline J gene. V is TRBV2 and J is TRBJ2-4; TRBD2 matches 13 bases. Germline V gives CDR1 SNHLY, CDR2 FYNNEI. This CDR3 region has 16 residues. V shed 7 bases, J shed 2 bases, and the junction held 5 bases outside the gene matches. The CDR3 reads CASTGLAGSPKNIQYF. The part of the CDR3 DNA that was read is TGTGCCAGCACGGGACTAGCGGGATCACCCAAAAACATT.

Comment on this clone: The DNA ends 3 residues before the CDR3 does, and the rest of the CDR3 is filled in from the germline J gene. J is TRBJ2-1 and V is TRBV6-2 or TRBV6-3, with 8 bases fitting TRBD2. Germline V gives CDR1 MNHEY, CDR2 SVGEGT. The CDR3 consists of 16 residues. The V segment lost 6 bases and the J segment 5 bases; nucleotides outside the gene matches: 12. The sequenced part of the CDR3 DNA is TGTGCCAGCAGAGAATCGAGCGGGAGTGTCAACAATGAG. It yields the protein CASRESSGSVNNE. The full CDR3 protein is CASRESSGSVNNEQFF.

About this clone itself: Read data end 3 residues before the CDR3 end; the end is taken from the germline J gene. This chain uses TRBV7-9 with TRBJ1-1; D possibly corresponds to TRBD1 (5 bases). V lost 1 base and J 3 bases, leaving 12 bases between the germline ends. The CDR3 is 15 amino acids. Germline assignment: CDR1 SEHNR and CDR2 FQNEAQ (reference sequence). CDR3 bases read: TGTGCCAGCAGCTTAGTGGCAGGGCATTACACTGAA. It yields the protein CASSLVAGHYTE. The full CDR3 protein is CASSLVAGHYTEAFF. Full variable domain (remainder filled in from reference TRBV7-9 and TRBJ1-1): DTGVSQNPRHKITKRGQNVTFRCDPISEHNRLYWYRQTLGQGPEFLTYFQNEAQLEKSRLLSDRFSAERPKGSFSTLEIQRTEQGDSAMYLCASSLVAGHYTEAFFGQGTRLTVV.

On this clone itself: It is unclear where the CDR3 begins or ends on the DNA, so no DNA is shown, and the CDR3 is as TCRdb lists it. The chain employs TRBV5-1 and TRBJ2-1; the table's D gene call, TRBD2, was not cross checked with the DNA. Germline CDR1 is SGHRS and CDR2 is YFSETQ. The length of the CDR3 is 14 amino acids, counting both ends. The CDR3 loop is CASSFGPGNNEQFF.

Points on this clone: The CDR3 goes on 3 residues after the read ends, and that part is filled in from the germline J gene. The J gene is TRBJ1-1, the V gene TRBV20-1, with D perhaps TRBD1 (5 bases). The germline gives CDR1 DFQATT, CDR2 SNEGSKA (reference sequence). The CDR3 runs to 12 residues. V lost 3 bases to trimming and J lost 4 bases, with 9 bases between them. CDR3: CSASADTTEAFF. CDR3 DNA (partial): TGCAGTGCTAGCGCGGACACCACTGAA.

Incomplete CDR3 DNA: TGTGCCAGTAGTATCACAGGGAAGAACACTGAA. It yields the protein CASSITGKNTE. The entire CDR3 sequence reads CASSITGKNTEAFF. The chain carries TRBV19 and TRBJ1-1; perhaps TRBD1 as D (6 bases). The read finishes 3 residues shy of the CDR3 end, and the germline J gene is used to complete it. V dropped 3 bases and J dropped 1 base, with 9 bases sitting between them. Germline CDR1 reads LNHDA; CDR2 reads SQIVND (reference sequence). The length of the CDR3 is 14 residues.

About this clone: Read data end 3 residues before the CDR3 end; the end is taken from the germline J gene. The V and J genes are TRBV6-1 and TRBJ2-4; 10 bases are a match to TRBD1. Losses at the gene ends were 1 base for V and 5 bases for J; bases not matched to a gene: 5. Germline CDR1 MNHNS, CDR2 SASEGT. The CDR3 runs to 16 residues. CDR3 sequence: CASSEGGQGLENIQYF. The sequenced part of the CDR3 DNA is TGTGCCAGCAGTGAAGGGGGACAGGGGTTGGAAAACATT.

With respect to this clone: The DNA ends 3 residues before the CDR3 does, and the rest of the CDR3 is filled in from the germline J gene. The genes are TRBV19 and TRBJ2-5; 10 bases fit TRBD2. The CDR3 loop spans 15 amino acids. Trimming took 10 bases from V and 2 from J; bases not matched to a gene: 10. The germline CDR1 and CDR2 sequences are LNHDA and SQIVND (reference sequence). CDR3 DNA (partial): TGTGCCACCACCACTAGCGGGACGAGACAAGAGACC. It is translated as CATTTSGTRQET. The CDR3 as a whole reads CATTTSGTRQETQYF.

In regard to this clone: Read sequence stops 3 residues before the CDR3 end, and the germline J gene provides the missing end. This chain connects TRBV7-2 to TRBJ1-1, with a weak D call TRBD1 (5 bases). This CDR3 comprises 13 residues. Germline V gene lookup returns CDR1 SGHTA and CDR2 FQGNSA. Trimming took 4 bases from V and 4 from J, leaving 10 bases between them. CDR3 DNA (partial): TGTGCCAGCAGCTACGGGGGGAGCACTGAA. This sequence encodes CASSYGGSTE. The whole CDR3 region reads CASSYGGSTEAFF.

Details on this clone: The read terminates 3 residues ahead of where the CDR3 ends, so the germline J gene completes it. The chain combines TRBV10-3 with TRBJ2-1; possible D gene TRBD1, 5 bases. Germline lookup yields CDR1 ENHRY and CDR2 SYGVKD. This CDR3 region has 13 residues. V was cut by 6 bases and J by 9 bases, with 15 bases left in between. The sequenced part of the CDR3 DNA is TGTGCCATCAGGGAAAGGCAGGGCGTTGAG. It encodes CAIRERQGVE. Given in full, the CDR3 is CAIRERQGVEQFF.

Comments on this clone: The read ends 3 residues early relative to the CDR3; the germline J gene fills the gap. The chain combines TRBV20-1 with TRBJ1-2; TRBD1 might be the D (5 bases). The V end lost 3 bases, the J end lost 7 bases, and 12 bases lay between the germline ends. Germline lookup yields CDR1 DFQATT and CDR2 SNEGSKA (reference sequence). The CDR3 contains 12 residues. The CDR3 is CSARQGVAGYTF. The CDR3 DNA, read in part, is TGCAGTGCTAGGCAGGGTGTGGCTGGC.

Points on this clone: The missing CDR3 end, 3 residues past where the read stops, is filled in from the germline J gene. The chain recombines TRBV19 with TRBJ2-2; 11 bases agree with TRBD1. CDR3 length equals 17 residues. The junction had 13 bases not matched to a gene; V was cut back by 7 bases and J by 6 bases. The germline gives CDR1 LNHDA, CDR2 SQIVND (reference sequence). The CDR3 reads CASTADRGRGGAGELFF. Incomplete CDR3 DNA: TGTGCCAGTACCGCGGACAGGGGGCGAGGTGGGGCCGGGGAG.

With regard to this clone: Sequencing ends 3 residues short of the CDR3 end; the germline J gene provides the rest. V usage is TRBV10-3 and J usage is TRBJ2-7, with TRBD1 identical over 8 bases. The CDR3 totals 13 residues. Germline V lookup: CDR1 ENHRY, CDR2 SYGVKD. V was pared by 10 bases and J by 0 bases, with 5 bases of the junction left unmatched. This chain's CDR3 is CATSTGVSYEQYF. Partial CDR3 DNA: TGTGCCACCTCGACAGGGGTCTCCTACGAG.

As concerns this clone: The read ends 3 residues early relative to the CDR3; the germline J gene fills the gap. The chain is built from TRBV7-2 and TRBJ1-1; possibly TRBD1 for D (5 bases). The V gene's germline CDR1 is SGHTA and CDR2 FQGNSA. The CDR3 has 14 residues. The sequenced part of the CDR3 DNA is TGTGCCAGCAGCTTAGACCGTAGGGCAGGGAGA. Translated: CASSLDRRAGR. The entire CDR3 protein is CASSLDRRAGRAFF.

About this clone itself: The CDR3 end is not reached by the read, which stops 3 residues before it; the germline J gene fills it in. V gene TRBV20-1 combines with J gene TRBJ2-7; 10 bases match TRBD1. J was trimmed by 5 bases and V by 3 bases; bases with no gene match: 10. This CDR3 contains 15 residues. The germline V gene encodes CDR1 DFQATT and CDR2 SNEGSKA (reference sequence). The CDR3 here is CSASPLSGQGDEQYF. The DNA read from the CDR3 is TGCAGTGCTAGCCCCCTTAGCGGACAGGGGGACGAG.

Comment on this clone: One junction end disagrees with the germline gene, perhaps due to a read error. The read halts 3 residues ahead of the CDR3 end, with the missing end drawn from the germline J gene. The V call is TRBV4-2, the J call TRBJ1-2; tentative D call: TRBD1 (5 bases). Germline CDR1 and CDR2: LGHNA and YNFKEQ. This CDR3 has 17 amino acids. The chain's CDR3 is CASSQEVFRGSVIGYTF. The sequenced part of the CDR3 DNA is TGCGCCAGCAGCCAAGAAGTATTTAGGGGATCCGTAATAGGC.

Points on this clone: Read data end 3 residues before the CDR3 end; the end is taken from the germline J gene. The chain couples TRBV20-1 to TRBJ1-5; a possible D gene is TRBD1 (6 bases). CDR1 and CDR2 (germline): DFQATT, SNEGSKA (reference sequence). The CDR3 is 15 residues long. Trimming took off 3 bases at V and 5 bases at J, with 17 bases between the two ends. The part of the CDR3 DNA that was read is TGCAGTGCTAGTCGTGGCAGGGGATCAGATCAGCCC. Amino acids: CSASRGRGSDQP. The whole CDR3 protein is CSASRGRGSDQPQHF.

As regards this clone: The CDR3 is cut off 3 residues early in the read; its end comes from the germline J gene. This chain uses TRBV9 with TRBJ2-1; no clear D. Germline loops: CDR1 SGDLS, CDR2 YYNGEE. This CDR3 is 13 amino acids long. V shed 0 bases and J shed 7 bases, with 8 bases lying between them. CDR3 loop: CASSVDSWNEQFF. CDR3 bases read: TGTGCCAGCAGCGTAGACAGTTGGAATGAG. Combining the CDR3 with reference TRBV9 and TRBJ2-1 gives the whole variable domain DSGVTQTPKHLITATGQRVTLRCSPRSGDLSVYWYQQSLDQGLQFLIQYYNGEERAKGNILERFSAQQFPDLHSELNLSSLELGDSALYFCASSVDSWNEQFFGPGTRLTVL.

Worth noting for this clone: One end of the junction varies from germline; a read error may be responsible. The read ends 3 residues early relative to the CDR3; the germline J gene fills the gap. The genes are TRBV7-3 and TRBJ2-2, with 11 bases that match TRBD2. CDR1 SGHTA and CDR2 FQGTGA come from the germline V gene. CDR3 size: 16 residues. The CDR3 sequence is CVSSYLAGGFTGELFF. CDR3 bases read: TGTGTCAGCAGCTATCTAGCGGGAGGATTCACCGGGGAG.

A note on this clone: The CDR3 extends 3 residues past the end of the read, so its final part is completed from the germline J gene. This chain links TRBV2 with TRBJ1-4; 10 positions agree with TRBD1. Per the germline V gene, CDR1 is SNHLY and CDR2 is FYNNEI. This CDR3 contains 16 residues. The V gene end was trimmed by 7 bases and the J gene end by 6 bases; junction bases not matched to a gene: 11. The chain's CDR3 is CASTIGRGTGDEKLFF. Incomplete CDR3 DNA: TGTGCCAGCACCATAGGGCGTGGGACAGGGGATGAAAAA.

According to its frequency, this clone is medium-sized (0.01 to 0.1%). The read ends 3 residues shy of where the CDR3 ends; the end is completed using the germline J gene. The chain couples TRBV2 to TRBJ2-7; the match to TRBD1 covers 8 bases. CDR3 length: 14 amino acids. Germline loops: CDR1 SNHLY, CDR2 FYNNEI. V dropped 0 bases and J dropped 5; count of bases not matched to a gene: 3. Partial CDR3 DNA: TGTGCCAGCAGTGAAGCGGGACAGGTCGACGAG. The encoded protein is CASSEAGQVDE. The entire CDR3 reads CASSEAGQVDEQYF. Combining the CDR3 with reference TRBV2 and TRBJ2-7 gives the whole variable domain EPEVTQTPSHQVTQMGQEVILRCVPISNHLYFYWYRQILGQKVEFLVSFYNNEISEKSEIFDDQFSVERPDGSNFTLKIRSTKLEDSAMYFCASSEAGQVDEQYFGPGTRLTVT.

The part of the CDR3 DNA that was read is TGTGCCAGCTCACCCCGAACAGGGGTCGGCACTGAA. Translation: CASSPRTGVGTE. The full CDR3 protein reads CASSPRTGVGTEAFF. The chain couples TRBV18 to TRBJ1-1; 7 bases line up with TRBD1. The observed sequence ends 3 residues before the CDR3 terminus, with the missing tail filled in from the germline J gene. The V segment lost 3 bases and the J segment 4 bases; nucleotides outside the gene matches: 8. CDR3 length: 15 residues. Germline V gives CDR1 KGHSH, CDR2 LQKENI.

Comments on this clone: The read stops 3 residues short of the end of the CDR3; the missing end is completed from the germline J gene. The V call is TRBV11-2, the J call TRBJ1-2; TRBD1 matches 7 bases. The J segment lost 4 bases and the V segment lost 5 bases, leaving 10 bases of the junction unmatched. This CDR3 comprises 15 residues. The germline V gene encodes CDR1 SGHAT and CDR2 FQNNGV. CDR3 bases read: TGTGCCAGCAGCCCTACGACAGGGCCCCGCTATGGC. Amino acids: CASSPTTGPRYG. The whole CDR3 protein is CASSPTTGPRYGYTF.

Worth noting for this clone: The read halts 3 residues ahead of the CDR3 end, with the missing end drawn from the germline J gene. The gene calls are TRBV19 and TRBJ2-1; TRBD1 might be the D (5 bases). Germline V gene lookup returns CDR1 LNHDA and CDR2 SQIVND (reference sequence). Trimming removed 3 bases at V and 6 bases at J, with 9 bases between. The CDR3 is 13 amino acids. The covered CDR3 bases are TGTGCCAGTAGTATTAGGACACCCAATGAG. Its translation: CASSIRTPNE. The whole CDR3 protein reads CASSIRTPNEQFF.

Note on this clone: The CDR3 goes on 3 residues after the read ends, and that part is filled in from the germline J gene. The chain carries TRBV6-2 or TRBV6-3 and TRBJ2-2; D is possibly TRBD2 (6 bases). The CDR3 runs to 14 residues. Per germline, CDR1 MNHEY and CDR2 SVGEGT. CDR3 bases read: TGTGCCAGCAGTTACGGCGGGATGAATTCACCG. It translates to CASSYGGMNSP. The CDR3, in full, reads CASSYGGMNSPLFF.

Turning to this clone: The read stops 3 residues short of the end of the CDR3; the missing end is completed from the germline J gene. This chain links TRBV19 with TRBJ2-7; TRBD1 might be the D (6 bases). This CDR3 has 17 amino acids. Germline CDR1 and CDR2: LNHDA and SQIVND (reference sequence). Trimming shortened V by 5 bases and J by 3 bases, and 23 bases separated the two germline ends. The CDR3 bases that were read are TGTGCCAGTAGTGCCTGGGGGTACAGGGATGTAAACTACGAG. Its protein product is CASSAWGYRDVNYE. The whole CDR3 is CASSAWGYRDVNYEQYF.

Notes on this clone: The read terminates 3 residues before the CDR3 end, so the remaining end is supplied by the germline J gene. This chain joins TRBV12-3 or TRBV12-4 and TRBJ2-1, with D perhaps matching TRBD1 (7 bases). The CDR3 length is 17 residues. With 6 bases removed from V and 2 bases from J, the gap between germline ends came to 20 bases. CDR3 loop: CASSLGGTVTTYNEQFF. The CDR3 DNA, read in part, is TGTGCCAGCAGCCTAGGGGGGACAGTCACTACCTACAATGAG.

A word on this clone: The read falls 3 residues short of the CDR3 end, and the missing part is taken from the germline J gene. This chain links TRBV19 with TRBJ1-2; 8 bases line up with TRBD1. Looked up from germline, CDR1 is LNHDA and CDR2 is SQIVND (reference sequence). CDR3 length: 16 amino acids. Trimming at V came to 6 bases and at J to 4 bases, leaving 13 bases not matched to a gene. This CDR3 reads CASRTGTGPLGYGYTF. Partial CDR3 DNA: TGTGCCAGTAGAACCGGGACAGGACCCCTCGGCTATGGC.